What follows are 13 T cell receptor beta chains derived from one specimen sequenced in a study of T cell responses to AZD1222 COVID-19 vaccine. The table came from immunoSEQ multiplex PCR; TCRdb's copy has only in-frame clones and leaves some out. The table lists approximately 110,000 clones, roughly 90% of them singletons. This specimen was peripheral blood, taken 28 days after the second AZD1222 dose. The receptors come from an adult who received the AZD1222 COVID-19 vaccine.

The chain couples TRBV29-1 to TRBJ1-3; D is unresolved. Trimming took 6 bases from V and 3 from J, leaving 9 bases between them. The CDR3 is made up of 12 amino acids. Germline assignment: CDR1 SQVTM and CDR2 ANQGSEA. CDR3 amino acids: CSVEDVGNTIYF. DNA for the CDR3: TGCAGCGTAGAGGACGTTGGAAACACCATATATTTT.

The chain recombines TRBV5-6 with TRBJ1-1; 8 nucleotides match TRBD1. Germline CDR1 and CDR2: SGHDT and YYEEEE. V gave up 4 bases and J gave up 5 bases; unmatched junction bases: 10. The CDR3 loop spans 15 amino acids. This chain's CDR3 is CASSRQGPGRTEAFF. The CDR3 DNA follows: TGTGCCAGCAGCAGACAGGGGCCCGGTCGGACTGAAGCTTTCTTT.

The chain employs TRBV27 and TRBJ2-7; D not resolved. Deletions cut 6 bases from V and 3 bases from J, with 15 bases between. This CDR3 is 14 amino acids long. Germline V CDR1 and CDR2: MNHEY, SMNVEV (reference sequence). CDR3 nucleotide sequence: TGTGCCAGCAGACAGAATATGGCAGGCTACGAGCAGTACTTC. It specifies CASRQNMAGYEQYF.

This chain joins TRBV7-2 and TRBJ1-1, with D hard to call. In germline, CDR1 is SGHTA, CDR2 FQGNSA. There are 16 residues in the CDR3. Trimming removed 4 bases at V and 0 bases at J, with 15 bases between. The CDR3, as DNA: TGTGCCAGCAGCTCCGTGGGGTTGCTAATGAACACTGAAGCTTTCTTT. Amino acids: CASSSVGLLMNTEAFF.

The genes are TRBV6-6 and TRBJ2-1; either TRBD1 or TRBD2 may supply D (5 bases each). Germline lookup yields CDR1 MNHNY and CDR2 SVGAGI (reference sequence). This CDR3 has 14 residues. Trimming took off 2 bases at V and 5 bases at J, with 10 bases between the two ends. CDR3 residues: CASSYGGVHNEQFF. Written as DNA, the CDR3 is TGTGCCAGCAGTTACGGGGGTGTCCACAATGAGCAGTTCTTC.

This clone was seen a handful of times. The rearrangement uses TRBV10-3 and TRBJ1-4; no clear D. V lost 3 bases to trimming and J lost 10 bases, with 9 bases between them. The CDR3 has 12 amino acids. Looked up from germline, CDR1 is ENHRY and CDR2 is SYGVKD. CDR3 sequence: CAISENDGKLFF. The CDR3, as DNA: TGTGCCATCAGTGAAAATGACGGAAAACTGTTTTTT.

The chain employs TRBV19 and TRBJ1-5; 8 positions agree with TRBD1. V trimming: 4 bases; J trimming: 5 bases; junction bases outside the gene matches: 4. Per germline, CDR1 LNHDA and CDR2 SQIVND (reference sequence). The CDR3 runs 14 residues. Here the CDR3 reads CASSTGQAHQPQHF. CDR3 coding DNA: TGTGCCAGTAGTACGGGACAGGCCCATCAGCCCCAGCATTTT.

The chain carries TRBV10-3 and TRBJ1-6; D might be TRBD1 (6 bases). CDR3 length: 15 amino acids. The germline V gene has CDR1 ENHRY and CDR2 SYGVKD. The germline V and J ends were trimmed by 10 bases and 7 bases, with 20 bases remaining between them. The CDR3 region has the DNA TGTGCCACCAGAGTCCCGGGACAACAGAATTCACCCCTCCACTTT. Protein product: CATRVPGQQNSPLHF.

This chain joins TRBV24-1 and TRBJ2-1; D unclear. In germline, CDR1 is KGHDR, CDR2 SFDVKD. The CDR3 is 11 amino acids. The V and J ends lost 3 bases and 5 bases respectively, with 1 base between them. The CDR3 loop reads CATSDDNEQFF. CDR3 coding DNA: TGTGCCACCAGTGATGACAATGAGCAGTTCTTC.

The chain is built from TRBV19 and TRBJ2-1, with D perhaps given as TRBD1 or TRBD2 (5 bases each). Trimming cost V 7 bases and J 3 bases, with 19 bases left between them. The CDR3 sequence is 16 residues long. Looked up from germline, CDR1 is LNHDA and CDR2 is SQIVND (reference sequence). CDR3 loop: CASNPIGWDGYNEQFF. CDR3 nucleotide sequence: TGTGCCAGTAACCCTATAGGGTGGGACGGCTACAATGAGCAGTTCTTC. The full variable domain, rest sourced from reference TRBV19 and TRBJ2-1, is DGGITQSPKYLFRKEGQNVTLSCEQNLNHDAMYWYRQDPGQGLRLIYYSQIVNDFQKGDIAEGYSVSREKKESFPLTVTSAQKNPTAFYLCASNPIGWDGYNEQFFGPGTRLTVL.

The chain employs TRBV9 and TRBJ2-1; 8 bases are a match to TRBD2. The CDR3 covers 18 residues. V was clipped by 0 bases and J by 7 bases; unmatched bases: 15. Germline CDR1 reads SGDLS; CDR2 reads YYNGEE. As DNA, the CDR3 is TGTGCCAGCAGCGTAGATGCCCGGGGGGGCCGAGGGAATAATGAGCAGTTCTTC. Protein sequence: CASSVDARGGRGNNEQFF.

This clone was found once. As DNA, the CDR3 is TGTGCCAGTAGTATAGGATACAACAGGGGTAGCTCCTACGAGCAGTACTTC. This sequence encodes CASSIGYNRGSSYEQYF. V is TRBV19 and J is TRBJ2-7; 7 bases map to TRBD1. Germline V gives CDR1 LNHDA, CDR2 SQIVND (reference sequence). The CDR3 spans 17 residues. V dropped 1 base and J dropped 0; count of bases not matched to a gene: 9.

In its sample, this clone was seen once. The chain combines TRBV29-1 with TRBJ1-1; a possible D gene is TRBD1 (6 bases). V was shortened by 2 bases and J by 1 base, with 8 bases between the two germline ends. Germline V lookup: CDR1 SQVTM, CDR2 ANQGSEA. This CDR3 region has 13 residues. The CDR3 protein is CSVERGQNTEAFF. The CDR3 nucleotides are TGCAGCGTTGAAAGGGGACAGAACACTGAAGCTTTCTTT.